One sample yielded the 14 T cell receptor beta chains listed below, sequenced in a study of shared clonotypes between healthy human individuals. Produced via immunoSEQ multiplex PCR; TCRdb's table is partial and in-frame only. The sample comprises around 1.9 million clones, around 93% of which are singletons, and 1.5% to 2% rests with the top ten. As defined, naive CD8 cells were CD45RO-negative and positively selected for CCR7, with terminally differentiated effector memory CD45RA+ cells excluded. The sequenced sample consisted of naive CD8+ T cells from PBMCs. These receptors all come from a young man in good health. Some clones in this sample may be carry-over from other donors' samples.

V is TRBV7-2 and J is TRBJ2-5; 9 bases agree with TRBD2. Trimming at V came to 2 bases and at J to 3 bases, leaving 7 bases not matched to a gene. The CDR3 totals 16 residues. Per germline, CDR1 SGHTA and CDR2 FQGNSA. The chain's CDR3 is CASSLWPAGGEETQYF. The DNA for the CDR3 is TGTGCCAGCAGCTTATGGCCCGCGGGAGGGGAAGAGACCCAGTACTTC.

The chain employs TRBV5-1 and TRBJ2-1; perhaps TRBD1 as D (7 bases). The V gene's germline CDR1 is SGHRS and CDR2 YFSETQ. Trimming took off 4 bases at V and 7 bases at J, with 15 bases between the two ends. The length of the CDR3 is 14 residues. This chain's CDR3 is CASSRQGGGNEQFF. CDR3 DNA sequence: TGCGCCAGCAGCAGGCAGGGGGGAGGTAATGAGCAGTTCTTC.

This sequence joins TRBV28 and TRBJ1-6; maybe TRBD1 (5 bases). The CDR3 runs to 16 residues. The germline V and J ends were trimmed by 3 bases and 3 bases, with 12 bases remaining between them. CDR1 and CDR2 from the germline V gene are MDHEN and SYDVKM. CDR3 in DNA: TGTGCCAGCAGTTTTCGGGGGTCGGTCTATAATTCACCCCTCCACTTT. Protein: CASSFRGSVYNSPLHF. Full variable domain (remainder filled in from reference TRBV28 and TRBJ1-6): DVKVTQSSRYLVKRTGEKVFLECVQDMDHENMFWYRQDPGLGLRLIYFSYDVKMKEKGDIPEGYSVSREKKERFSLILESASTNQTSMYLCASSFRGSVYNSPLHFGNGTRLTVT.

The chain joins TRBV19 to TRBJ2-2, with TRBD2 as a possible D gene (6 bases). Between the trimmed V and J ends, which lost 9 bases and 3 bases, there was a span of 14 bases. The germline V gene has CDR1 LNHDA and CDR2 SQIVND (reference sequence). The CDR3 is 14 amino acids. The chain's CDR3 is CASRPGGYTGELFF. CDR3 in DNA: TGTGCCAGCAGGCCCGGGGGTTACACCGGGGAGCTGTTTTTT.

This chain connects TRBV2 to TRBJ2-1; 9 nucleotides line up with TRBD2. V shed 8 bases, J shed 0 bases, and the junction held 11 bases outside the gene matches. The CDR3 sequence is 17 residues long. Germline-derived CDR1 and CDR2 are SNHLY and FYNNEI. CDR3 sequence: CASDSRWREGSYNEQFF. In DNA, the CDR3 is TGTGCCAGCGATTCGAGGTGGCGGGAGGGCTCCTACAATGAGCAGTTCTTC.

The rearrangement uses TRBV11-2 and TRBJ2-1, with 7 bases that match TRBD2. V trimming: 5 bases; J trimming: 15 bases; junction bases outside the gene matches: 16. Germline V gene lookup returns CDR1 SGHAT and CDR2 FQNNGV. The CDR3 covers 14 residues. This chain's CDR3 is CASSVETSRPDAFF. The CDR3 DNA follows: TGTGCCAGCAGCGTGGAGACTAGCAGACCTGACGCGTTCTTC. The entire variable domain, with the rest obtained from reference TRBV11-2 and TRBJ2-1, is as follows: EAGVAQSPRYKIIEKRQSVAFWCNPISGHATLYWYQQILGQGPKLLIQFQNNGVVDDSQLPKDRFSAERLKGVDSTLKIQPAKLEDSAVYLCASSVETSRPDAFFGPGTRLTVL.

CDR3 protein: CASSERIGAPNTEAFF. CDR3 DNA sequence: TGTGCCAGCAGTGAACGGATCGGGGCCCCGAACACTGAAGCTTTCTTT. This chain links TRBV6-1 with TRBJ1-1, with D possibly being TRBD1 (5 bases). V shed 2 bases and J shed 1 base, with 14 bases lying between them. The germline V gene has CDR1 MNHNS and CDR2 SASEGT. There are 16 residues in the CDR3.

V is TRBV4-1 and J is TRBJ2-7; 9 bases align to TRBD2. The ends lost 2 bases at V and 6 bases at J; junction bases unmatched: 8. Germline lookup yields CDR1 MGHRA and CDR2 YSYEKL. The CDR3 contains 15 residues. The CDR3 DNA is TGCGCCAGCAGCCAACAACCGGGACTAGCAAGCGAGCAGTACTTC. It yields the protein CASSQQPGLASEQYF.

The chain is built from TRBV7-2 and TRBJ1-1, with D unclear. Trimming left V 5 bases short and J 6 bases short, with 19 bases between. Germline loops: CDR1 SGHTA, CDR2 FQGNSA. This CDR3 has 15 residues. The chain's CDR3 is CASSANWETSAEAFF. CDR3 nucleotides: TGTGCCAGCAGCGCTAATTGGGAAACGAGCGCTGAAGCTTTCTTT.

Notes on this clone: The sample contains more than one DNA sequence encoding this CDR3. The chain is built from TRBV27 and TRBJ2-1; no definite D call. This CDR3 has 12 amino acids. Trimming removed 3 bases from V and 7 bases from J, with 7 bases in between. CDR1 MNHEY and CDR2 SMNVEV come from the germline V gene (reference sequence). This chain's CDR3 is CASSLLGNEQFF. In nucleotides, the CDR3 is TGTGCCAGCAGTTTGTTGGGAAATGAGCAGTTCTTC.

The gene calls are TRBV10-3 and TRBJ2-1, with TRBD2 identical over 12 bases. CDR3 length equals 16 residues. J was trimmed by 0 bases and V by 4 bases; bases with no gene match: 1. Germline assignment: CDR1 ENHRY and CDR2 SYGVKD. The CDR3 sequence: CAISGGLAGSYNEQFF. CDR3 DNA sequence: TGTGCCATCAGTGGGGGACTAGCGGGCTCCTACAATGAGCAGTTCTTC.

The rearrangement uses TRBV20-1 and TRBJ2-5, with D possibly TRBD2 on 5 matching bases. The CDR3 consists of 11 residues. Per germline, CDR1 DFQATT and CDR2 SNEGSKA (reference sequence). Trimming left V 3 bases short and J 5 bases short, with 7 bases between. CDR3 in amino acids: CSARGEETQYF. The CDR3 region has the DNA TGCAGTGCTAGGGGAGAGGAGACCCAGTACTTC.

A single count supports this clone. V gene TRBV6-6 combines with J gene TRBJ2-7, with 8 bases that match TRBD2. Unmatched junction bases numbered 4, after V lost 6 bases and J lost 0 bases. The V gene's germline CDR1 is MNHNY and CDR2 SVGAGI (reference sequence). The CDR3 is 14 residues long. This CDR3 is CASRLSGSSYEQYF. As DNA, the CDR3 is TGTGCCAGCAGACTAAGCGGGAGCTCCTACGAGCAGTACTTC.

The chain uses TRBV28 and TRBJ2-1; 9 bases fit TRBD2. Germline-derived CDR1 and CDR2 are MDHEN and SYDVKM. The CDR3 length is 16 residues. Losses at the gene ends were 6 bases for V and 4 bases for J; bases not matched to a gene: 10. Written as DNA, the CDR3 is TGTGCCAGCAGGGTGGCGGGAGGGCCTTTTTACAATGAGCAGTTCTTC. Its protein is CASRVAGGPFYNEQFF.